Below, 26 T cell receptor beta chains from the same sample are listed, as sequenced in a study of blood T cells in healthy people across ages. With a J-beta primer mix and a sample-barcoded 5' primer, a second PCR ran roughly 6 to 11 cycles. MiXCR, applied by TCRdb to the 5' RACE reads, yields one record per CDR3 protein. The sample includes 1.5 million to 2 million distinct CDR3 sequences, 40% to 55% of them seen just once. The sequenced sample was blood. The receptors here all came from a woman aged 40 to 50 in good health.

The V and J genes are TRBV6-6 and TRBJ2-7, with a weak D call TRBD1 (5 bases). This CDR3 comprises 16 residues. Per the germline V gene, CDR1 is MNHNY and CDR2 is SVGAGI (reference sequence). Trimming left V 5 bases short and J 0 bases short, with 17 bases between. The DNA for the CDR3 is TGTGCCAGCAGTCCGCAGGGTCCCCGAGGCTCCTACGAGCAGTACTTC. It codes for CASSPQGPRGSYEQYF.

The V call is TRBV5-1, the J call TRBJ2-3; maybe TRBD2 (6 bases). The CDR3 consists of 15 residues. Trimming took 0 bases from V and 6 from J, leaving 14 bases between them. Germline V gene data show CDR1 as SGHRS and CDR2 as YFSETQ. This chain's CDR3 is CASSLGGTGSDTQYF. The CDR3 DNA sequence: TGCGCCAGCAGCTTGGGAGGGACCGGGAGCGATACGCAGTATTTT. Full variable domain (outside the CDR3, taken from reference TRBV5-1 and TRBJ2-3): KAGVTQTPRYLIKTRGQQVTLSCSPISGHRSVSWYQQTPGQGLQFLFEYFSETQRNKGNFPGRFSGRQFSNSRSEMNVSTLELGDSALYLCASSLGGTGSDTQYFGPGTRLTVL.

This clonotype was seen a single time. CDR3 region: CASSPDRGVANEKLFF. For the CDR3, the DNA is TGTGCCAGCAGCCCGGACAGGGGAGTAGCTAATGAAAAACTGTTTTTT. The gene calls are TRBV7-9 and TRBJ1-4; 9 positions agree with TRBD1. This CDR3 spans 16 amino acids. In germline, CDR1 is SEHNR, CDR2 FQNEAQ (reference sequence). With 5 bases clipped from V and 3 bases from J, the junction kept 7 bases outside the gene matches.

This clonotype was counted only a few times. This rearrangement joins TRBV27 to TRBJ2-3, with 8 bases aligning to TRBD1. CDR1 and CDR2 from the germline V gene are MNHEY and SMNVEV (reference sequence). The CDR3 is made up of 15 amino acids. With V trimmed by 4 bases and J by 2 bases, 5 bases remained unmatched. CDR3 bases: TGTGCCAGCAGTTCCAGGGGGCTCCTCACAGATACGCAGTATTTT. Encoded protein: CASSSRGLLTDTQYF.

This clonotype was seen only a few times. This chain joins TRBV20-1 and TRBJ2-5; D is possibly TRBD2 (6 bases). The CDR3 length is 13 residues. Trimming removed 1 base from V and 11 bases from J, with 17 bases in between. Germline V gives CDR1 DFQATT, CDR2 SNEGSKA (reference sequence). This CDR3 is CSARASAGGEQYF. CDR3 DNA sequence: TGCAGTGCTAGAGCTTCCGCAGGCGGGGAGCAGTACTTC.

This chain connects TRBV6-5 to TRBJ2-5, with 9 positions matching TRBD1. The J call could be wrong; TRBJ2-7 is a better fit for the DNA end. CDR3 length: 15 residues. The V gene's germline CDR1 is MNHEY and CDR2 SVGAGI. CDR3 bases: TGTGCCAGCAGGTCACCGGGACAGGGAATTTCCGAGCAGTACTTC. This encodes CASRSPGQGISEQYF.

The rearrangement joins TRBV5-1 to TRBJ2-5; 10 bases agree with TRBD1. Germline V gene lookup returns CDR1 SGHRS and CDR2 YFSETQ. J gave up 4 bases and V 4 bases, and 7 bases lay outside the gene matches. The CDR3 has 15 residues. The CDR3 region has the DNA TGCGCCAGCAGCACGGGACAGGGGATAATAGAGACCCAGTACTTC. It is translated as CASSTGQGIIETQYF.

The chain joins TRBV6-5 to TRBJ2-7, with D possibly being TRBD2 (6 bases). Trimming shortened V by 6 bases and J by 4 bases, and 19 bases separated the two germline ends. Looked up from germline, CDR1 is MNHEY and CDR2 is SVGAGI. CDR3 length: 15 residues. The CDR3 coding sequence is TGTGCCAGCAGGCCCCAAACCGGGAGCCCTTACGAGCAGTACTTC. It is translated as CASRPQTGSPYEQYF.

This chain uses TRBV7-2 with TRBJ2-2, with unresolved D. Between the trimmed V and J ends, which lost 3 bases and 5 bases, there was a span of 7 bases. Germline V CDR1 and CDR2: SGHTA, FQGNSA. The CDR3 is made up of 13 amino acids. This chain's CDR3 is CASSFQVTGELFF. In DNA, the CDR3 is TGTGCCAGCAGCTTTCAGGTGACCGGGGAGCTGTTTTTT.

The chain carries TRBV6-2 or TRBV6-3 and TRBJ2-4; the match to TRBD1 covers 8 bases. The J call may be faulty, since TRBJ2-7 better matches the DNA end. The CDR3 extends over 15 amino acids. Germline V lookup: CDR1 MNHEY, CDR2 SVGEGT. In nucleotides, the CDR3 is TGTGCCAGCAGTCGAACCGGGACAGGTCTTTACGAGCAGTACTTC. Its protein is CASSRTGTGLYEQYF.

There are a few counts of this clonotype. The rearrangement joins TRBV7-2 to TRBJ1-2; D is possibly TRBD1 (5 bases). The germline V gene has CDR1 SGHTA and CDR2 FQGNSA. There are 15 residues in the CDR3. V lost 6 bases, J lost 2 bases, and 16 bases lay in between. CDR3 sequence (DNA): TGTGCCAGCAGAAAAACCGGGACGGAGAACTATGGCTACACCTTC. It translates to CASRKTGTENYGYTF. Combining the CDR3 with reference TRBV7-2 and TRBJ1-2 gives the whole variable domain GAGVSQSPSNKVTEKGKDVELRCDPISGHTALYWYRQSLGQGLEFLIYFQGNSAPDKSGLPSDRFSAERTGGSVSTLTIQRTQQEDSAVYLCASRKTGTENYGYTFGSGTRLTVV.

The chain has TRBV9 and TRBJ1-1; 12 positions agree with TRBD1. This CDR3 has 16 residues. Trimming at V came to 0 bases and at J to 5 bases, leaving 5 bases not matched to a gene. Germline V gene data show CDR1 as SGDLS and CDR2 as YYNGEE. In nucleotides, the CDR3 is TGTGCCAGCAGCGTAGGTCGGGACAGGGGGCTTACTGAAGCTTTCTTT. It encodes CASSVGRDRGLTEAFF.

CDR3 amino acids: CASSRTGFPYNEQFF. DNA for the CDR3: TGTGCCAGCAGCCGAACAGGGTTCCCCTACAATGAGCAGTTCTTC. The chain has TRBV7-2 and TRBJ2-1; possibly TRBD1 for D (6 bases). CDR3 size: 15 residues. V was cut by 5 bases and J by 2 bases, with 13 bases left in between. Germline-derived CDR1 and CDR2 are SGHTA and FQGNSA.

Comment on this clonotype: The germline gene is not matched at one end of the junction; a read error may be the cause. This CDR3 is CASTFGPDAQYF. For the CDR3, the DNA is TGTGCCAGCACCTTCGGGCCAGATGCGCAGTATTTT. This chain joins TRBV12-3 or TRBV12-4 and TRBJ2-3; D remains unclear. The CDR3 extends over 12 amino acids.

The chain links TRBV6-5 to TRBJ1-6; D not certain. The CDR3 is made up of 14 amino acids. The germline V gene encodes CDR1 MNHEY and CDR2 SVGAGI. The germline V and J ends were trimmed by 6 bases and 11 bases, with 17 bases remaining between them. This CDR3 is CASSYASEVPPLHF. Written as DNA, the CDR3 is TGTGCCAGCAGCTACGCCTCGGAAGTTCCACCCCTCCACTTT.

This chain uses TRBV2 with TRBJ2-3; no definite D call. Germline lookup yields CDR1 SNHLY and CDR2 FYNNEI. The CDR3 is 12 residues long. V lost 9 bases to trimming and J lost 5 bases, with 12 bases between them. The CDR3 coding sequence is TGTGCCAGTAGCCCCGTAATAGATACGCAGTATTTT. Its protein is CASSPVIDTQYF.

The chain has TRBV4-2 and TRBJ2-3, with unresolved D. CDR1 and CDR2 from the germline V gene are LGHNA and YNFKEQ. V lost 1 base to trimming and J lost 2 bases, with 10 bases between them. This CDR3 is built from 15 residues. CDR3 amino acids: CASSQGPAITDTQYF. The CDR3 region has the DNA TGTGCCAGCAGCCAAGGGCCAGCTATCACAGATACGCAGTATTTT.

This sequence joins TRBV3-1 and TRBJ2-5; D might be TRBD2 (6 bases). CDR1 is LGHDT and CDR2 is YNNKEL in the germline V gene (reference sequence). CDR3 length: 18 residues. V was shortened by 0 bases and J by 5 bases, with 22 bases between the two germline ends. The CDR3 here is CASSQDKLSWRGGETQYF. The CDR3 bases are TGTGCCAGCAGCCAAGATAAATTGTCTTGGCGGGGTGGGGAGACCCAGTACTTC.

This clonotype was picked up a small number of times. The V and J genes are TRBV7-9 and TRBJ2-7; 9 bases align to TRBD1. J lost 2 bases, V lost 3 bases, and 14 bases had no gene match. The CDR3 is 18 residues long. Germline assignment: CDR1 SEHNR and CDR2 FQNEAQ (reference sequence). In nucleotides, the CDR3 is TGTGCCAGCAGCTTTCAAGAGCCGGGACAGGGATTCACCTACGAGCAGTACTTC. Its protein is CASSFQEPGQGFTYEQYF.

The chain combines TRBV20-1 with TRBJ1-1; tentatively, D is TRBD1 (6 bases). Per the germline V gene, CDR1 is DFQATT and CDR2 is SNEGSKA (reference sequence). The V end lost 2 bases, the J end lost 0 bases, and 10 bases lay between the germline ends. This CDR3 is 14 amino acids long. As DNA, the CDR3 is TGCAGTGCTAGAAAGGAGGGGGTGAACACTGAAGCTTTCTTT. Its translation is CSARKEGVNTEAFF.

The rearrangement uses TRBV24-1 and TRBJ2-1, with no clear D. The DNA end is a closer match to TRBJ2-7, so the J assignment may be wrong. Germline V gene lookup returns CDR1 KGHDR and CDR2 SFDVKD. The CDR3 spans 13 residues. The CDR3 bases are TGTGCCACCAGTGACAGCTCCTACAATGAGCAGTACTTC. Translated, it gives CATSDSSYNEQYF.

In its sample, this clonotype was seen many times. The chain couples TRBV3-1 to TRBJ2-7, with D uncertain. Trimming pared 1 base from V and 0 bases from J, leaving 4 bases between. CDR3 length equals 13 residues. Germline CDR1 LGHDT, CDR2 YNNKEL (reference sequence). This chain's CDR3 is CASSQGDSYEQYF. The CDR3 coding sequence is TGTGCCAGCAGCCAAGGGGACTCCTACGAGCAGTACTTC.

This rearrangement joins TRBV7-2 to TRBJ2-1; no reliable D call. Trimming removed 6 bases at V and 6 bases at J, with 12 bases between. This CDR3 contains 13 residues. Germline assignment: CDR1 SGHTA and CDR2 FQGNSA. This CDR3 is CASRQFNPNEQFF. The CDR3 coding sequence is TGTGCCAGCAGACAATTCAACCCCAATGAGCAGTTCTTC.

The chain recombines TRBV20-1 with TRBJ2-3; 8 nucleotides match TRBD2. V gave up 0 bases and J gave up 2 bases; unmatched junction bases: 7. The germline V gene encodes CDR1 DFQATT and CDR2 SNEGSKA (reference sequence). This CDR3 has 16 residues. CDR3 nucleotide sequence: TGCAGTGCTAGAGATTCCCTAGCGGGTTTCACAGATACGCAGTATTTT. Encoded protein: CSARDSLAGFTDTQYF.

The CDR3 coding sequence is TGTGCCACCAGCAGAGTGCCCGACGCATACAATGAGCAGTTCTTC. Translation: CATSRVPDAYNEQFF. The chain uses TRBV15 and TRBJ2-1; D unresolved. CDR3 length equals 15 residues. The germline V and J ends were trimmed by 1 base and 4 bases, with 11 bases remaining between them. Germline V gene data show CDR1 as LNHNV and CDR2 as YYDKDF (reference sequence).

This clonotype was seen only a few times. The CDR3 loop reads CASSWGVGLGRPDTQYF. DNA for the CDR3: TGTGCCAGCAGTTGGGGGGTTGGACTAGGGCGACCAGATACGCAGTATTTT. The J gene is TRBJ2-3, the V gene TRBV12-3 or TRBV12-4; 7 bases map to TRBD2. J lost 4 bases, V lost 4 bases, and 14 bases had no gene match. The CDR3 runs 17 residues.